A single TCR beta chain is shown here with its context. These data belong to a study of Graves' ophthalmopathy and Graves' hyperthyroidism. The authors amplified TCR beta CDR3 regions from RNA transcripts. Scientists carried out first-round RT-PCR using HTBI primers and then a second-round multiplex PCR. TCRdb redid the calling of the multiplex PCR reads with MiXCR, one entry per CDR3 protein. This table has some 380,000 distinct CDR3 sequences, 15% appearing once. This CDR3 comprises 14 residues. The germline CDR1 and CDR2 sequences are SGHVS and FQNEAQ. The V end was cut by 5 bases, the J end by 8 bases, with 19 bases between.

Specimen: peripheral blood. The receptor was derived from a woman aged 18-30 years with stable Graves' hyperthyroidism. This rearrangement joins TRBV7-8 to TRBJ2-7; weak D call: TRBD2 (6 bases). The CDR3, as DNA: TGTGCCAGCAGCCCCAGGAGGGCCGGGCAGAAGCAGTACTTC. It codes for CASSPRRAGQKQYF. The full variable domain, with the rest looked up from reference TRBV7-8 and TRBJ2-7, is GAGVSQSPRYKVAKRGQDVALRCDPISGHVSLFWYQQALGQGPEFLTYFQNEAQLDKSGLPSDRFFAERPEGSVSTLKIQRTQQEDSAVYLCASSPRRAGQKQYFGPGTRLTVT.